These T cell receptor beta chains were read from a single sample in a study of T-cell memory formation after mild COVID-19. From the 5' RACE reads, TCRdb called clonotypes with MiXCR, one entry per CDR3 protein. The sample yields fewer than 50,000 distinct CDR3 sequences, 6% to 7% seen once. Source material: PBMCs or a T cell subset sorted from them (not recorded which). The receptors come from an adult who had mild COVID-19 (a few samples of this study predate the infection). Cell type and time point are not known. CDR3s include the opening cysteine and the closing phenylalanine or tryptophan. A D gene is named only where the DNA matches it firmly. Expanded clones get a size class; other rows say once, few or many, or leave the size out.

J gene	clone size	D gene	V gene	CDR3 DNA	CDR3 protein
TRBJ1-2	NA	TRBD1	TRBV12-3/TRBV12-4	TGTGCCAGCAGTCACGGACAGGGGGGACTCTATGGCTACACCTTC	CASSHGQGGLYGYTF
TRBJ1-6	NA	TRBD1	TRBV5-1	TGCGCCAGCAGCTTGAAGGGACAGGCTAATTCACCCCTCCACTTT	CASSLKGQANSPLHF
TRBJ1-2	many	TRBD1	TRBV12-3/TRBV12-4	TGTGCCAGCAGCCCGAGGACAGGGTTGACTTCTATCGGCTACACCTTC	CASSPRTGLTSIGYTF
TRBJ1-2	few	NA	TRBV7-9	TGTGCCAGCAGCCTCCGGGACACGCAGGGCTACACCTTC	CASSLRDTQGYTF
TRBJ2-3	many	NA	TRBV3-1	TGTGCCAGCAGCCGGGCCCTTGGCACAGATACGCAGTATTTT	CASSRALGTDTQYF
TRBJ2-1	many	NA	TRBV20-1	TGCAGTGCTAGGCAGACGGTCTCCTACAATGAGCAGTTCTTC	CSARQTVSYNEQFF
TRBJ2-1	many	NA	TRBV30	TGTGCCCACCTCATGTCCACAGTACAGTTCTTC	CAHLMSTVQFF
TRBJ2-6	many	NA	TRBV7-9	TGTGCCAGCAGCTTAGAGATCTCTGGGGCCAACGTCCTGACTTTC	CASSLEISGANVLTF
TRBJ1-2	NA	NA	TRBV18	TGTGCCAGCTCACCGTACGCGGCTCGGGGGTCCTATGGCTACACCTTC	CASSPYAARGSYGYTF
TRBJ2-1	many	TRBD2	TRBV11-2	TGTGCCAGCAGCTTTCTCGGCGGGGGGACCCTCCGGCGCCGGGGTGAGCAGTTCTTC	CASSFLGGGTLRRRGEQFF
TRBJ2-2	NA	NA	TRBV9	TGTGCCAGCAGCGTAGTTCCGGGGGGCGCCGGCACCGGGGAGCTGTTTTTT	CASSVVPGGAGTGELFF
TRBJ1-5	many	NA	TRBV12-3/TRBV12-4	TGTGCCAGTAGTACCAGGGACCCATATCAGCCCCAGCATTTT	CASSTRDPYQPQHF
TRBJ1-6	many	NA	TRBV12-3/TRBV12-4	TGTGCCAGCAGTTTAGCGGGGGTTCAAACCCTCCACTTT	CASSLAGVQTLHF
TRBJ2-1	many	TRBD2	TRBV5-1	TGCGCCAGCAGCGACAGTAGCGGGGGATACAATGAGCAGTTCTTC	CASSDSSGGYNEQFF
TRBJ2-5	many	NA	TRBV4-2	TGTGCCAGCAGCCCGTTCATGGGAGGTGGGGGACGTGCGGAGACCCAGTACTTC	CASSPFMGGGGRAETQYF
TRBJ1-5	few	NA	TRBV4-3	TGCGCCAGCAGCCAAGATGCCTTTGGAGATCAGCCCCAGCATTTT	CASSQDAFGDQPQHF
TRBJ2-5	many	TRBD2	TRBV20-1	TGCAGTGCTAGGATAGCGGGACCGTACCAAGAGACCCAGTACTTC	CSARIAGPYQETQYF
TRBJ2-1	NA	NA	TRBV12-3/TRBV12-4	TGTGCCAGCAGTCAACTAGGGGTAACCTACAATGAGCAGTTCTTC	CASSQLGVTYNEQFF
TRBJ2-1	many	NA	TRBV6-1	TGTGCCACCTACCGGGACAGAGGGGGGGGTGAGCAGTTCTTC	CATYRDRGGGEQFF
TRBJ1-1	many	NA	TRBV12-3/TRBV12-4	TGTGCCAGCAGTTTAGTTGGGACAGAAGCTTTCTTT	CASSLVGTEAFF
TRBJ2-1	many	NA	TRBV18	TGTGCCAGCTCACCTCAGACCGGGACGGATCCCTACAATGAGCAGTTCTTC	CASSPQTGTDPYNEQFF
TRBJ2-3	many	TRBD1	TRBV28	TGTGCCAGCAGTTCGCCCGGGACAGGCCATCTAGATACGCAGTATTTT	CASSSPGTGHLDTQYF
TRBJ2-7	NA	NA	TRBV11-2	TGTGCCAGCAGCTTCCGCGGGACAGCCTACGAGCAGTACTTC	CASSFRGTAYEQYF
TRBJ2-3	many	TRBD2	TRBV11-3	TGTGCCAGCAGCGACCGGGGAGGGGTAGGGACAGATACGCAGTATTTT	CASSDRGGVGTDTQYF